Listed below are T cell receptor beta chains from one sample, sequenced in a study of shared clonotypes between healthy human individuals. This table comes from immunoSEQ multiplex PCR, and its TCRdb copy is limited to in-frame clones, with some not included. The sample shows roughly 96,000 clones, more than 45% of them seen only once. The sample was PBMCs. These TCRs come from a woman in her thirties or forties in good health. Some clones in this sample may be carry-over from other donors' samples. CDR3s include the opening cysteine and the closing phenylalanine or tryptophan. The D gene is left open where the match is weak. Only part of the rows carry a size: once, few, many, or a class if the clone is expanded.

D gene: -
J gene: TRBJ2-7
clone size: -
V gene: TRBV28
CDR3 DNA: TGTGCCAGCAGAGGGGGTTGGAACGAGCAGTACTTC
CDR3 protein: CASRGGWNEQYF

D gene: TRBD1
J gene: TRBJ2-7
clone size: -
V gene: TRBV30
CDR3 DNA: TGTGCCTGGCAAGCCGGGACAGGACGCCACGAGCAGTACTTC
CDR3 protein: CAWQAGTGRHEQYF

D gene: TRBD2
J gene: TRBJ2-1
clone size: -
V gene: TRBV25-1
CDR3 DNA: TGTGCCAGCAAGTCCCTAGCGGACCCATACAATGAGCAGTTCTTC
CDR3 protein: CASKSLADPYNEQFF

D gene: -
J gene: TRBJ2-1
clone size: -
V gene: TRBV7-5
CDR3 DNA: TGTGCCAGCAGCTTTGTTGCAGTTCGTGAGCAGTTCTTC
CDR3 protein: CASSFVAVREQFF

D gene: -
J gene: TRBJ2-1
clone size: -
V gene: TRBV7-9
CDR3 DNA: TGTGCCAGCAGCTTTCGCCCGGGACCGCACAATGAGCAGTTCTTC
CDR3 protein: CASSFRPGPHNEQFF

D gene: -
J gene: TRBJ2-7
clone size: many
V gene: TRBV5-6
CDR3 DNA: TGTGCCAGCAGCTCGTTCGGGTACGAGCAGTACTTC
CDR3 protein: CASSSFGYEQYF

D gene: TRBD1
J gene: TRBJ2-3
clone size: few
V gene: TRBV2
CDR3 DNA: TGTGCCAGCAGCGGCGGACAGGGTGGCACAGATACGCAGTATTTT
CDR3 protein: CASSGGQGGTDTQYF

D gene: TRBD1
J gene: TRBJ2-7
clone size: -
V gene: TRBV28
CDR3 DNA: TGTGCCAGCAGCTCTGCTGGACAGGGGGCAGGGTCCTACGAGCAGTACTTC
CDR3 protein: CASSSAGQGAGSYEQYF

D gene: -
J gene: TRBJ2-4
clone size: -
V gene: TRBV5-4
CDR3 DNA: TGTGCCAGCAGCTTGGGGACAGCCAAAAACATTCAGTACTTC
CDR3 protein: CASSLGTAKNIQYF

D gene: -
J gene: TRBJ1-6
clone size: -
V gene: TRBV6-1
CDR3 DNA: TGTGCCAGCAGTGGGGGGACGGCCTCCTATAATTCACCCCTCCACTTT
CDR3 protein: CASSGGTASYNSPLHF

D gene: -
J gene: TRBJ2-7
clone size: -
V gene: TRBV19
CDR3 DNA: TGTGCCAGTAGTGTCGTCGGGGGTGCCTACGAGCAGTACTTC
CDR3 protein: CASSVVGGAYEQYF

D gene: -
J gene: TRBJ2-5
clone size: many
V gene: TRBV29-1
CDR3 DNA: TGCAGCGTTGAAGAGGGAGAGACCCAGTACTTC
CDR3 protein: CSVEEGETQYF

D gene: -
J gene: TRBJ1-1
clone size: few
V gene: TRBV4-3
CDR3 DNA: TGCGCCAGCAGCCGAGGACAGAGCACTGAAGCTTTCTTT
CDR3 protein: CASSRGQSTEAFF

D gene: TRBD1
J gene: TRBJ2-5
clone size: many
V gene: TRBV5-4
CDR3 DNA: TGTGCCAGCAGCTTGCCAGGGACAGGGGAAGAGACCCAGTACTTC
CDR3 protein: CASSLPGTGEETQYF

D gene: -
J gene: TRBJ1-6
clone size: many
V gene: TRBV30
CDR3 DNA: TGTGCCTGGAGTGTACAATTCGGCGGGAGCTCACCCCTCCACTTT
CDR3 protein: CAWSVQFGGSSPLHF

D gene: -
J gene: TRBJ1-4
clone size: -
V gene: TRBV5-1
CDR3 DNA: TGCGCCAGCAGCCCGGACACGGATTCCGGGGAAAAACTGTTTTTT
CDR3 protein: CASSPDTDSGEKLFF

D gene: TRBD2
J gene: TRBJ2-1
clone size: few
V gene: TRBV6-4
CDR3 DNA: TGTGCCAGCAGCGAGACTAGCGGTGGGGGGAGTGAGCAGTTCTTC
CDR3 protein: CASSETSGGGSEQFF

D gene: -
J gene: TRBJ2-7
clone size: many
V gene: TRBV30
CDR3 DNA: TGTGCCTGGAGTGTCAGGAGAGCGGAGCAGTACTTC
CDR3 protein: CAWSVRRAEQYF

D gene: TRBD1
J gene: TRBJ1-4
clone size: few
V gene: TRBV2
CDR3 DNA: TGTGCCAGCAGTTACGACAGGGGATATGTAAAACTGTTTTTT
CDR3 protein: CASSYDRGYVKLFF

D gene: -
J gene: TRBJ2-1
clone size: -
V gene: TRBV7-3
CDR3 DNA: TGTGCCAGCAGCTTAGCAGGTAGCGGAACCTACAATGAGCAGTTCTTC
CDR3 protein: CASSLAGSGTYNEQFF

D gene: -
J gene: TRBJ2-7
clone size: -
V gene: TRBV21-1
CDR3 DNA: TGTGCCAGCAGCAAAGCCCGGACTAGCGGGAGCTCCTACGAGCAGTACTTC
CDR3 protein: CASSKARTSGSSYEQYF

D gene: -
J gene: TRBJ2-6
clone size: medium-sized
V gene: TRBV28
CDR3 DNA: TGTGCCAGCAGTTCCGGACAGTTAGATGGGGCCAACGTCCTGACTTTC
CDR3 protein: CASSSGQLDGANVLTF

D gene: TRBD2
J gene: TRBJ2-1
clone size: medium-sized
V gene: TRBV30
CDR3 DNA: TGTGCCTGGAGTGTTTCCCCGGGGGGACTAGCGGACAATGAGCAGTTCTTC
CDR3 protein: CAWSVSPGGLADNEQFF

D gene: TRBD1
J gene: TRBJ1-1
clone size: many
V gene: TRBV19
CDR3 DNA: TGTGCCAGTACCCCTGTCCCCCACAGGGGCATGAACACTGAAGCTTTCTTT
CDR3 protein: CASTPVPHRGMNTEAFF

D gene: TRBD2
J gene: TRBJ2-1
clone size: many
V gene: TRBV7-9
CDR3 DNA: TGTGCCAGCAGTTTTAGCGGGAGCTCCTACAATGAGCAGTTCTTC
CDR3 protein: CASSFSGSSYNEQFF

D gene: -
J gene: TRBJ2-1
clone size: -
V gene: TRBV7-2
CDR3 DNA: TGTGCGTCGAGGGCTTACTCCTACAATGAGCAGTTCTTC
CDR3 protein: CASRAYSYNEQFF

D gene: -
J gene: TRBJ2-2
clone size: many
V gene: TRBV30
CDR3 DNA: TGTGCCTGGAGTCGAGACACCGGGGAGCTGTTTTTT
CDR3 protein: CAWSRDTGELFF

D gene: TRBD1
J gene: TRBJ2-7
clone size: -
V gene: TRBV9
CDR3 DNA: TGTGCCAGCAGCACCCGGGACAGGGTCTCCTACGAGCAGTACTTC
CDR3 protein: CASSTRDRVSYEQYF

D gene: -
J gene: TRBJ1-6
clone size: -
V gene: TRBV2
CDR3 DNA: TGTGCCAGCGGACCTGACTCCAATTCACCCCTCCACTTT
CDR3 protein: CASGPDSNSPLHF

D gene: -
J gene: TRBJ1-1
clone size: -
V gene: TRBV11-3
CDR3 DNA: TGTGCCAGCAGCTTAGGGCGTGGTAACACTGAAGCTTTCTTT
CDR3 protein: CASSLGRGNTEAFF

D gene: -
J gene: TRBJ1-5
clone size: -
V gene: TRBV6-6
CDR3 DNA: TGTGCCAGCAGTGAGGGAGCTGGGCTTCAGCCCCAGCATTTT
CDR3 protein: CASSEGAGLQPQHF

D gene: TRBD2
J gene: TRBJ2-1
clone size: few
V gene: TRBV10-1
CDR3 DNA: TGCGCCAGCAGTGACCGCCGGACTAGCGGGAGCAGCTACAATGAGCAGTTCTTC
CDR3 protein: CASSDRRTSGSSYNEQFF

D gene: -
J gene: TRBJ1-5
clone size: -
V gene: TRBV28
CDR3 DNA: TGTGCCAGCTGGAGCGGGAATCAGCCCCAGCATTTT
CDR3 protein: CASWSGNQPQHF

D gene: -
J gene: TRBJ2-5
clone size: few
V gene: TRBV7-2
CDR3 DNA: TGTGCCAGCAGGACCACAGGGTCCTCCGGGGAGACCCAGTACTTC
CDR3 protein: CASRTTGSSGETQYF

D gene: -
J gene: TRBJ2-4
clone size: few
V gene: TRBV20-1
CDR3 DNA: TGCAGTGCCGAGACCGAGCGCCAACACTTC
CDR3 protein: CSAETERQHF

D gene: -
J gene: TRBJ2-5
clone size: -
V gene: TRBV5-1
CDR3 DNA: TGCGCCAGCAGCCCAGAGACGGGCCAAGAGACCCAGTACTTC
CDR3 protein: CASSPETGQETQYF

D gene: -
J gene: TRBJ1-2
clone size: -
V gene: TRBV29-1
CDR3 DNA: TGCAGCGTTCAACCCGGGCCTCCTCCACTTCATGGCTACACCTTC
CDR3 protein: CSVQPGPPPLHGYTF

D gene: -
J gene: TRBJ1-2
clone size: -
V gene: TRBV10-3
CDR3 DNA: TGTGCCATCAGTGAGTTCCGGGGTCCCTATGGCTACACCTTC
CDR3 protein: CAISEFRGPYGYTF

D gene: -
J gene: TRBJ1-2
clone size: -
V gene: TRBV1
CDR3 DNA: TGCACCAGCAGCCAAGATTTCAGGATAGGGCCTAACTATGGCTACACCTTC
CDR3 protein: CTSSQDFRIGPNYGYTF

D gene: -
J gene: TRBJ1-2
clone size: many
V gene: TRBV30
CDR3 DNA: TGTGCCTGGAGTGTAGAACGTCCCTATGGCTACACCTTC
CDR3 protein: CAWSVERPYGYTF

D gene: -
J gene: TRBJ1-1
clone size: -
V gene: TRBV5-1
CDR3 DNA: TGCGCCAGCAGCTTGATGTTCCTGGAGGAGACTGAAGCTTTCTTT
CDR3 protein: CASSLMFLEETEAFF

D gene: -
J gene: TRBJ2-6
clone size: few
V gene: TRBV27
CDR3 DNA: TGTGCCAGCAGTGGTCTTGGGGCCAACGTCCTGACTTTC
CDR3 protein: CASSGLGANVLTF

D gene: -
J gene: TRBJ2-5
clone size: many
V gene: TRBV19
CDR3 DNA: TGTGCCAGTAGTATCGGGGGCCCAGAGACCCAGTACTTC
CDR3 protein: CASSIGGPETQYF

D gene: TRBD1
J gene: TRBJ2-7
clone size: many
V gene: TRBV5-6
CDR3 DNA: TGTGCCAGCAGCTCTCGGGACAGATTTACCTACGAGCAGTACTTC
CDR3 protein: CASSSRDRFTYEQYF

D gene: TRBD2
J gene: TRBJ2-2
clone size: many
V gene: TRBV5-1
CDR3 DNA: TGCGCCAGCAGCTTGAAGACAGCGGGGTTCACCGGGGAGCTGTTTTTT
CDR3 protein: CASSLKTAGFTGELFF

D gene: -
J gene: TRBJ1-5
clone size: few
V gene: TRBV29-1
CDR3 DNA: TGCAGCGGTACCGACAGTTCGAATCAGCCCCAGCATTTT
CDR3 protein: CSGTDSSNQPQHF

D gene: -
J gene: TRBJ1-4
clone size: once
V gene: TRBV5-1
CDR3 DNA: TGCGCCAGCAGCCCGGGCTCCGGGATAAAGGATGAAAAACTGTTTTTT
CDR3 protein: CASSPGSGIKDEKLFF

D gene: TRBD1
J gene: TRBJ2-1
clone size: -
V gene: TRBV28
CDR3 DNA: TGTGCCAGCAGTCCTCACAGGGGGCTAAGTGAGCAGTTCTTC
CDR3 protein: CASSPHRGLSEQFF

D gene: -
J gene: TRBJ2-7
clone size: -
V gene: TRBV7-2
CDR3 DNA: TGTGCCAGCAGCTTAGGCCGGTGGGGGGCCAGCTACGAGCAGTACTTC
CDR3 protein: CASSLGRWGASYEQYF

D gene: -
J gene: TRBJ1-3
clone size: -
V gene: TRBV29-1
CDR3 DNA: TGCAGCGTTCCAGACAGTCGCGGCGGAAACACCATATATTTT
CDR3 protein: CSVPDSRGGNTIYF

D gene: -
J gene: TRBJ2-7
clone size: few
V gene: TRBV7-9
CDR3 DNA: TGCGCCAGCAGCCAAGATTGGGGCGTCGAGCAGTACTTC
CDR3 protein: CASSQDWGVEQYF

D gene: -
J gene: TRBJ2-4
clone size: few
V gene: TRBV30
CDR3 DNA: TGTGCCTGGGGGGCCCCCTCAGTTAACGCAAACATTCAGTACTTC
CDR3 protein: CAWGAPSVNANIQYF

D gene: -
J gene: TRBJ1-2
clone size: -
V gene: TRBV5-6
CDR3 DNA: TGTGCCAGCAGGCCGATGGGAGGGGATGACACCTTC
CDR3 protein: CASRPMGGDDTF

D gene: -
J gene: TRBJ1-4
clone size: -
V gene: TRBV2
CDR3 DNA: TGTGCCAGCAGAGGAGACACTAGTGAAAAACTGTTTTTT
CDR3 protein: CASRGDTSEKLFF

D gene: -
J gene: TRBJ2-3
clone size: many
V gene: TRBV30
CDR3 DNA: TGTGCCTCCACCTGGGCCCATTCTACGCAGTATTTT
CDR3 protein: CASTWAHSTQYF

D gene: TRBD2
J gene: TRBJ2-1
clone size: many
V gene: TRBV7-9
CDR3 DNA: TGTGCCAGCAGCTTAGGAGCGGGAGTGAACAATGAGCAGTTCTTC
CDR3 protein: CASSLGAGVNNEQFF

D gene: TRBD2
J gene: TRBJ2-7
clone size: -
V gene: TRBV30
CDR3 DNA: TGTGCCTGGAGTGTAGGTTTCCGGGAGGCCCGGAACGAGCAGTACTTC
CDR3 protein: CAWSVGFREARNEQYF

D gene: -
J gene: TRBJ2-7
clone size: few
V gene: TRBV10-3
CDR3 DNA: TGTGCCATCAGTGAACAGGGTGTTAGCTCCTACGAGCAGTACTTC
CDR3 protein: CAISEQGVSSYEQYF

D gene: -
J gene: TRBJ1-4
clone size: -
V gene: TRBV2
CDR3 DNA: TGTGCCAGCAGTGTACGGAGAGATGAAAAACTGTTTTTT
CDR3 protein: CASSVRRDEKLFF